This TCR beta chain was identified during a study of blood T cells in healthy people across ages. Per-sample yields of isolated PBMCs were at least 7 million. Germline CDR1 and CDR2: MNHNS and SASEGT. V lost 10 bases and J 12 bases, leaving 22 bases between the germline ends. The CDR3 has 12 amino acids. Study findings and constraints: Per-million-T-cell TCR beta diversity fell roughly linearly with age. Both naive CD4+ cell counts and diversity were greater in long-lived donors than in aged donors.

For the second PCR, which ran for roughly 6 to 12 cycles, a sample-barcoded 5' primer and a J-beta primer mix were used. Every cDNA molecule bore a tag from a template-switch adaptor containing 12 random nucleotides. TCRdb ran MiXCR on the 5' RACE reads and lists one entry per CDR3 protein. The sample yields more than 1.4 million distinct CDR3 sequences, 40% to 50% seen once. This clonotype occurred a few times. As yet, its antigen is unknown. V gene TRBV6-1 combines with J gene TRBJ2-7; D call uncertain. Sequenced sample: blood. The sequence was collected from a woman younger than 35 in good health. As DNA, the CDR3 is TGTGCCACGAAACTGACACCTACGAGTGGGTACTTC. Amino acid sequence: CATKLTPTSGYF.